Listed below are T cell receptor beta chains from one sample, sequenced in a study of T cells in narcolepsy. Profiled with immunoSEQ multiplex PCR; TCRdb holds only in-frame clones, not every one. The sample consists of more than 20,000 clones, roughly 85% of them appearing once. Sequencing input: memory (CD45RA-) CD4+ T cells from blood. These receptors came from a human donor in good health. CDR3s include the opening cysteine and the closing phenylalanine or tryptophan. Each record gives: V gene, J gene, clone size, D gene, CDR3 protein, CDR3 DNA. A D gene is named only where the DNA matches it firmly. The size field is filled for only some rows; it gives once, few, many or a size class.

>TRBV2|TRBJ2-7|.|TRBD2
CASSEILAVGSEQYF
TGTGCCAGCAGTGAAATTCTAGCGGTCGGGTCCGAGCAGTACTTC
>TRBV28|TRBJ2-7|once|.
CATRGAPEQYF
TGTGCCACCCGTGGGGCCCCCGAGCAGTACTTC
>TRBV15|TRBJ1-2|.|TRBD1
CATSFGTGTNYGYTF
TGTGCCACCAGTTTCGGGACAGGGACAAACTATGGCTACACCTTC
>TRBV7-8|TRBJ1-5|.|.
CASSLALDQPQHF
TGTGCCAGCAGCTTAGCCCTAGATCAGCCCCAGCATTTT
>TRBV11-2|TRBJ1-2|.|TRBD1
CASSTGTGHYGYTF
TGTGCCAGCAGCACCGGGACAGGGCACTATGGCTACACCTTC
>TRBV5-1|TRBJ2-5|.|.
CASSQQGLQETQYF
TGCGCCAGCAGCCAACAGGGCCTCCAAGAGACCCAGTACTTC
>TRBV28|TRBJ2-7|.|.
CASSFSRLISHEQYF
TGTGCCAGCAGTTTCTCGAGACTTATATCTCACGAGCAGTACTTC
>TRBV4-2|TRBJ2-2|.|TRBD2
CASSQDPGLAGHTGELFF
TGTGCCAGCAGCCAAGATCCGGGACTAGCGGGACACACCGGGGAGCTGTTTTTT
>TRBV6-5|TRBJ1-5|.|TRBD1
CATGQGLISNQPQHF
TGTGCCACCGGACAGGGTCTCATTAGCAATCAGCCCCAGCATTTT
>TRBV5-8|TRBJ1-4|.|.
CASSLIGTYNEKLFF
TGTGCCAGCAGCTTGATAGGGACATACAATGAAAAACTGTTTTTT
>TRBV4-2|TRBJ2-3|.|TRBD2
CASSQDQSGRGTDTQYF
TGTGCCAGCAGCCAAGATCAAAGCGGGAGGGGCACAGATACGCAGTATTTT
>TRBV28|TRBJ1-2|.|.
CASSVPGAPYGYTF
TGTGCCAGCAGCGTGCCGGGTGCCCCCTATGGCTACACCTTC
>TRBV11-2|TRBJ2-7|.|TRBD2
CASSLELAAYEQYF
TGTGCCAGCAGCTTAGAACTAGCGGCCTACGAGCAGTACTTC
>TRBV6-4|TRBJ2-1|.|.
CASSDPPYNEQFF
TGTGCCAGCAGTGATCCCCCCTACAATGAGCAGTTCTTC
>TRBV2|TRBJ2-4|medium-sized|TRBD1
CASSDQGVQNIQYF
TGTGCCAGCAGTGATCAGGGGGTCCAAAACATTCAGTACTTC
>TRBV28|TRBJ1-5|.|.
CASSPQANQPQHF
TGTGCCAGCAGTCCACAAGCCAATCAGCCCCAGCATTTT
>TRBV7-9|TRBJ2-2|.|TRBD2
CASSLFTSGMTGELFF
TGTGCCAGCAGCTTATTCACTAGCGGGATGACCGGGGAGCTGTTTTTT
>TRBV5-1|TRBJ2-2|few|TRBD1
CASSLGQGDTGELFF
TGCGCCAGCAGCTTGGGACAGGGGGACACCGGGGAGCTGTTTTTT
>TRBV6-6|TRBJ2-5|once|.
CATSLEETQYF
TGTGCCACCTCCCTAGAGGAGACCCAGTACTTC
>TRBV5-1|TRBJ2-2|once|.
CASSLSRAANTGELFF
TGCGCCAGCAGCTTGAGTCGGGCCGCGAACACCGGGGAGCTGTTTTTT
>TRBV19|TRBJ1-2|few|TRBD1
CASSMDRGRYGYTF
TGTGCCAGTAGTATGGACAGGGGACGCTATGGCTACACCTTC
>TRBV5-1|TRBJ2-2|.|TRBD1
CASSSFTGAGELFF
TGCGCCAGCAGCTCGTTCACAGGGGCCGGGGAGCTGTTTTTT
>TRBV2|TRBJ1-1|.|.
CASSVVSYDTEAFF
TGTGCCAGCAGTGTCGTCTCTTACGACACTGAAGCTTTCTTT
>TRBV19|TRBJ1-3|.|.
CASSISTGRSGNTIYF
TGTGCCAGTAGTATATCAACAGGGCGCTCTGGAAACACCATATATTTT
>TRBV4-3|TRBJ2-2|once|.
CASSPNTPRNTGELFF
TGCGCCAGCAGTCCAAATACACCGCGGAACACCGGGGAGCTGTTTTTT
>TRBV11-2|TRBJ1-3|few|TRBD1
CASSTNQGAGNTIYF
TGTGCCAGCAGCACCAACCAGGGGGCCGGAAACACCATATATTTT
>TRBV11-3|TRBJ2-3|.|.
CASSLGRGGIADTQYF
TGTGCCAGCAGCTTAGGACGGGGCGGGATCGCAGATACGCAGTATTTT
>TRBV6-5|TRBJ2-1|.|.
CASSYGSQHNEQFF
TGTGCCAGCAGTTACGGCTCTCAACACAATGAGCAGTTCTTC
>TRBV6-6|TRBJ2-7|.|TRBD2
CASGTTSGSSYEQYF
TGTGCCAGCGGCACGACTAGCGGGAGTTCGTACGAGCAGTACTTC
>TRBV2|TRBJ2-1|.|TRBD2
CASKVTSNNEQFF
TGTGCCAGCAAGGTGACTAGCAACAATGAGCAGTTCTTC
>TRBV6-6|TRBJ2-7|few|TRBD1
CASRGDRAYEQYF
TGTGCCAGCAGGGGGGACAGGGCCTACGAGCAGTACTTC
>TRBV19|TRBJ2-7|few|.
CASNSRAGYEQYF
TGTGCCAGTAACTCCAGGGCCGGATACGAGCAGTACTTC
>TRBV11-2|TRBJ2-3|few|.
CASSPIKGLEKVDTQYF
TGTGCCAGCAGCCCGATAAAGGGACTGGAAAAGGTGGATACGCAGTATTTT